A single sample is the source of the 29 T cell receptor beta chains below, sequenced in a study of T cells in Graves' hyperthyroidism and ophthalmopathy. The source material, RNA transcripts, was used to amplify TCR beta CDR3 regions. The HTBI primer set drove a first-round RT-PCR of the TCR CDR3. Using its own MiXCR run on the multiplex PCR reads, TCRdb lists one record per CDR3 protein. The sample includes around 190,000 distinct CDR3 sequences, approximately 15% of them seen just once. The specimen sequenced was blood. These receptors all stem from a woman aged 50 to 60 with Graves' hyperthyroidism.

This clonotype has a count of ten or more. This chain links TRBV2 with TRBJ1-1; D may be TRBD1 (6 bases). V lost 5 bases and J lost 5, with 18 bases in between. CDR1 is SNHLY and CDR2 is FYNNEI in the germline V gene. The CDR3 contains 15 residues. The CDR3 loop reads CASSTSEGVRTEAFF. The CDR3 nucleotides read TGTGCCAGCAGTACTTCCGAGGGGGTGAGAACTGAAGCTTTCTTT. The variable domain in full, with the rest retrieved from reference TRBV2 and TRBJ1-1, is EPEVTQTPSHQVTQMGQEVILRCVPISNHLYFYWYRQILGQKVEFLVSFYNNEISEKSEIFDDQFSVERPDGSNFTLKIRSTKLEDSAMYFCASSTSEGVRTEAFFGQGTRLTVV.

This clonotype was seen ten or more times. This rearrangement joins TRBV28 to TRBJ1-4, with no clear D. Trimming took 4 bases from V and 0 from J, leaving 6 bases between them. This CDR3 spans 14 amino acids. CDR1 is MDHEN, CDR2 SYDVKM, per germline. CDR3 in amino acids: CASSYRTTNEKLFF. The CDR3 coding sequence is TGTGCCAGCAGTTACAGAACAACTAATGAAAAACTGTTTTTT.

CDR3 region: CASRELAKNIQYF. The CDR3 nucleotides are TGCGCCAGCCGGGAGTTAGCCAAAAACATTCAGTACTTC. The rearrangement joins TRBV4-1 to TRBJ2-4; possibly TRBD2 for D (6 bases). V was shortened by 8 bases and J by 0 bases, with 8 bases between the two germline ends. The CDR3 is 13 residues long. Germline V CDR1 and CDR2: MGHRA, YSYEKL.

Many counts were recorded for this clonotype. The genes are TRBV20-1 and TRBJ1-3, with D maybe TRBD1 (5 bases). V was shortened by 6 bases and J by 4 bases, with 10 bases between the two germline ends. The CDR3 loop spans 12 amino acids. The germline V gene has CDR1 DFQATT and CDR2 SNEGSKA (reference sequence). CDR3 loop: CSALGAGNTIYF. The DNA of the CDR3 is TGCAGTGCCCTCGGGGCGGGAAACACCATATATTTT.

This clonotype has at least ten counts. The chain combines TRBV29-1 with TRBJ1-5; D may be TRBD1 (5 bases). Germline V gene sequence: CDR1 SQVTM, CDR2 ANQGSEA. The CDR3 length is 15 residues. With 5 bases removed from V and 2 bases from J, the gap between germline ends came to 16 bases. As DNA, the CDR3 is TGCAGCGTTCTAGGGGTAGTCGGGGGCAATCAGCCCCAGCATTTT. It codes for CSVLGVVGGNQPQHF.

The J gene is TRBJ1-1, the V gene TRBV6-1, with TRBD1 identical over 8 bases. The CDR3 covers 18 residues. Trimming took 6 bases from V and 2 from J; bases not matched to a gene: 17. Germline V gene lookup returns CDR1 MNHNS and CDR2 SASEGT. In nucleotides, the CDR3 is TGTGCCAGCAGAATTACAGGGGGTGAAATTCGGGGTAACACTGAAGCTTTCTTT. This sequence encodes CASRITGGEIRGNTEAFF.

V gene TRBV4-1 combines with J gene TRBJ2-2; the match to TRBD2 covers 7 bases. V trimming: 1 base; J trimming: 6 bases; junction bases outside the gene matches: 2. The CDR3 loop spans 14 amino acids. Germline lookup yields CDR1 MGHRA and CDR2 YSYEKL. The CDR3 DNA is TGCGCCAGCAGCCAAGGGACTAGGGCCGGGGAGCTGTTTTTT. It yields the protein CASSQGTRAGELFF.

This clonotype was counted ten times or more. CDR3 in amino acids: CASSLVAGYTGELFF. The CDR3 DNA is TGTGCCAGCAGCTTAGTTGCAGGGTACACCGGGGAGCTGTTTTTT. This sequence joins TRBV7-8 and TRBJ2-2; weak D call: TRBD1 (5 bases). The germline V and J ends were trimmed by 1 base and 3 bases, with 9 bases remaining between them. This CDR3 contains 15 residues. Germline values: CDR1 SGHVS, CDR2 FQNEAQ.

This clonotype was counted many times. J is TRBJ2-2 and V is TRBV20-1; the match to TRBD1 covers 12 bases. Germline trimming cut 0 bases from V and 5 bases from J; bases unmatched to any gene: 7. Per the germline V gene, CDR1 is DFQATT and CDR2 is SNEGSKA (reference sequence). The CDR3 is 17 residues long. As DNA, the CDR3 is TGCAGTGCTAGAGATCTCGGGACAGGGGGCTGGACCGGGGAGCTGTTTTTT. Amino acid sequence: CSARDLGTGGWTGELFF.

This clonotype was recorded a few times. The chain combines TRBV2 with TRBJ2-5; 10 nucleotides agree with TRBD2. Trimming removed 7 bases from V and 4 bases from J; junction bases left unmatched: 6. The CDR3 length is 14 residues. CDR1 and CDR2 from the germline V gene are SNHLY and FYNNEI. The CDR3 spells CASIRTSGGETQYF. The CDR3 DNA reads TGTGCCAGCATCCGGACTAGCGGAGGAGAGACCCAGTACTTC. The full variable domain, its missing parts supplied by reference TRBV2 and TRBJ2-5, is EPEVTQTPSHQVTQMGQEVILRCVPISNHLYFYWYRQILGQKVEFLVSFYNNEISEKSEIFDDQFSVERPDGSNFTLKIRSTKLEDSAMYFCASIRTSGGETQYFGPGTRLLVL.

The chain combines TRBV7-9 with TRBJ1-2; D is undetermined. The V gene's germline CDR1 is SEHNR and CDR2 FQNEAQ (reference sequence). The V and J ends lost 8 bases and 0 bases respectively, with 10 bases between them. The CDR3 loop spans 13 amino acids. CDR3 loop: CASGKGPNYGYTF. The CDR3 DNA reads as TGTGCCAGCGGTAAAGGGCCTAACTATGGCTACACCTTC.

The chain uses TRBV19 and TRBJ2-2; 7 nucleotides match TRBD1. Germline assignment: CDR1 LNHDA and CDR2 SQIVND (reference sequence). CDR3 size: 14 residues. With V trimmed by 3 bases and J by 5 bases, 3 bases remained unmatched. The CDR3 DNA follows: TGTGCCAGTAGTATTCGACAGGGTACCGGGGAGCTGTTTTTT. It codes for CASSIRQGTGELFF.

Here the CDR3 reads CASRLDRARRGYTF. The CDR3 region has the DNA TGTGCCAGCAGACTGGACAGGGCTCGAAGGGGCTACACCTTC. This rearrangement joins TRBV28 to TRBJ1-2, with 8 nucleotides matching TRBD1. CDR3 length: 14 residues. V was pared by 6 bases and J by 8 bases, with 11 bases of the junction left unmatched. CDR1 MDHEN and CDR2 SYDVKM come from the germline V gene.

This clonotype was seen many times. V gene TRBV12-3 or TRBV12-4 combines with J gene TRBJ1-4; the D gene is possibly TRBD1 (6 bases). Trimming removed 4 bases at V and 8 bases at J, with 14 bases between. The CDR3 extends over 14 amino acids. Here the CDR3 reads CASSWDTNAEKLFF. Written as DNA, the CDR3 is TGTGCCAGCAGTTGGGACACCAATGCAGAAAAACTGTTTTTT.

This clonotype was seen ten or more times. The gene calls are TRBV12-3 or TRBV12-4 and TRBJ1-1; D not certain. V was cut by 3 bases and J by 7 bases, with 9 bases left in between. The CDR3 is made up of 12 amino acids. CDR3: CASSFRADEAFF. The CDR3 coding sequence is TGTGCCAGCAGTTTTAGGGCGGATGAAGCTTTCTTT.

At least ten counts were recorded for this clonotype. The chain is built from TRBV12-3 or TRBV12-4 and TRBJ2-1; D not resolved. The CDR3 runs to 13 residues. Trimming stripped 8 bases from V and 4 bases from J, with 12 bases between. DNA of the CDR3: TGTGCCAGCCTGACGGAATTTTACAATGAGCAGTTCTTC. Amino acid sequence: CASLTEFYNEQFF.

A word on this clonotype: Mismatch with germline at one junction end may stem from a read error. The CDR3 sequence: CASRGRSSYGQYF. The CDR3 DNA is TGTGCCAGCAGGGGACGGTCCTCCTACGGGCAGTACTTC. The chain recombines TRBV7-9 with TRBJ2-7; D may be TRBD1 or TRBD2 (5 bases each). The CDR3 runs 13 residues. Per the germline V gene, CDR1 is SEHNR and CDR2 is FQNEAQ (reference sequence).

The chain uses TRBV6-1 and TRBJ2-2, with TRBD1 matching over 7 bases. Germline V lookup: CDR1 MNHNS, CDR2 SASEGT. V was pared by 6 bases and J by 7 bases, with 2 bases of the junction left unmatched. This CDR3 region has 12 residues. DNA of the CDR3: TGTGCCAGCAGCAGGGACAGCGGGGAGCTGTTTTTT. Amino acids: CASSRDSGELFF.

This chain joins TRBV4-3 and TRBJ2-1, with 12 bases that match TRBD2. V was pared by 4 bases and J by 1 base, with 11 bases of the junction left unmatched. This CDR3 spans 19 amino acids. Germline CDR1 LGHNA, CDR2 YSLEER. CDR3 DNA: TGCGCCAGCAGCCGCCGACTAGCGGGGGATACCGGTTCCTACAATGAGCAGTTCTTC. This sequence encodes CASSRRLAGDTGSYNEQFF.

This clonotype occurred many times. The junction differs from germline at one of its ends, possibly a read error. The V call is TRBV7-7, the J call TRBJ2-5; possibly TRBD1 for D (6 bases). Looked up from germline, CDR1 is SSHAT and CDR2 is FNYEAQ (reference sequence). This CDR3 spans 15 amino acids. The CDR3 sequence: CASSLVSGRGGTQYF. The CDR3 coding sequence is TGTGCTAGCAGCTTAGTTTCCGGCAGGGGCGGGACCCAGTACTTC. The entire variable domain, with the rest obtained from reference TRBV7-7 and TRBJ2-5, is as follows: GAGVSQSPRYKVTKRGQDVTLRCDPISSHATLYWYQQALGQGPEFLTYFNYEAQPDKSGLPSDRFSAERPEGSISTLTIQRTEQRDSAMYRCASSLVSGRGGTQYFGPGTRLLVL.

The sample holds many counts of this clonotype. This sequence joins TRBV11-2 and TRBJ2-5; 14 bases agree with TRBD2. Germline V gene sequence: CDR1 SGHAT, CDR2 FQNNGV. The CDR3 has 20 amino acids. With V trimmed by 3 bases and J by 4 bases, 16 bases remained unmatched. CDR3 amino acids: CASSLVLGASGLAGVETQYF. As DNA, the CDR3 is TGTGCCAGCAGCTTGGTTCTCGGGGCCTCGGGACTAGCGGGGGTAGAGACCCAGTACTTC.

This clonotype showed up many times. The rearrangement links TRBV14 to TRBJ2-1; D might be TRBD1 or TRBD2, each matching 5 bases. The CDR3 runs to 11 residues. The V end was cut by 3 bases, the J end by 12 bases, with 9 bases between. Germline values: CDR1 SGHDN, CDR2 FVKESK. CDR3 bases: TGTGCCAGCAGCCATGGGGGTCGGCAGTTCTTC. Protein sequence: CASSHGGRQFF.

This clonotype has at least ten counts. The chain carries TRBV9 and TRBJ2-3; 8 positions match TRBD2. The junction had 2 bases not matched to a gene; V was cut back by 0 bases and J by 5 bases. The CDR3 consists of 14 residues. CDR1 SGDLS and CDR2 YYNGEE come from the germline V gene. In DNA form, the CDR3 reads TGTGCCAGCAGCGTAGGTAGCGGGGTAGATACGCAGTATTTT. It encodes CASSVGSGVDTQYF.

This clonotype has only a few counts. The DNA for the CDR3 is TGTGCCAGTAGCCCAGGGTTCTTGTGGTCCGGGGAGCTGTTTTTT. Translated, it gives CASSPGFLWSGELFF. J is TRBJ2-2 and V is TRBV19; D perhaps matches TRBD1 (5 bases). V was cut by 6 bases and J by 6 bases, with 17 bases left in between. The CDR3 runs 15 residues. The germline V gene has CDR1 LNHDA and CDR2 SQIVND (reference sequence).

The gene calls are TRBV2 and TRBJ1-3; 7 nucleotides align to TRBD1. V lost 5 bases and J lost 4; bases outside the gene matches: 8. Per the germline V gene, CDR1 is SNHLY and CDR2 is FYNNEI. The CDR3 is 15 residues long. The DNA for the CDR3 is TGTGCCAGCAGTATCACCGGGACAGAAGGAAACACCATATATTTT. It yields the protein CASSITGTEGNTIYF.

This clonotype was counted ten times or more. V is TRBV6-1 and J is TRBJ2-7, with D unclear. V was cut by 7 bases and J by 1 base, with 17 bases left in between. The CDR3 spans 15 residues. Germline assignment: CDR1 MNHNS and CDR2 SASEGT. The CDR3 sequence: CASTPRPGRSYEQYF. The CDR3 coding sequence is TGTGCCAGCACCCCTAGGCCCGGCAGATCCTACGAGCAGTACTTC.

This clonotype appeared a few times. CDR3 nucleotide sequence: TGTGCCAGTAGTATGGGACAGGGCTACGAGCAGTACTTC. It specifies CASSMGQGYEQYF. The chain recombines TRBV19 with TRBJ2-7, with 9 bases fitting TRBD1. CDR3 size: 13 residues. CDR1 is LNHDA and CDR2 is SQIVND in the germline V gene (reference sequence). With 3 bases clipped from V and 3 bases from J, the junction kept 0 bases outside the gene matches.

CDR3 DNA sequence: TGTGCCAGCTGTGAACCGGGCCCGTACAATGAGCAGTTCTTC. This codes for CASCEPGPYNEQFF. The rearrangement joins TRBV11-2 to TRBJ2-1; no definite D call. CDR3 length: 14 amino acids. Trimming removed 8 bases at V and 4 bases at J, with 15 bases between. Germline CDR1 SGHAT, CDR2 FQNNGV.

This clonotype turned up a few times. The chain has TRBV5-1 and TRBJ2-7, with D perhaps being TRBD1 or TRBD2 (5 bases each). The CDR3 runs 14 residues. Trimming took off 3 bases at V and 0 bases at J, with 10 bases between the two ends. Looked up from germline, CDR1 is SGHRS and CDR2 is YFSETQ. CDR3 sequence: CASSWDGGSYEQYF. CDR3 in DNA: TGCGCCAGCAGCTGGGATGGGGGCTCCTACGAGCAGTACTTC.